What follows are 2 T cell receptor beta chains derived from one specimen sequenced in a study of regulatory T cells in long-lasting Graves disease. The time point here: persistent/refractory GD, antithyroid drugs over 5 years with positive TRAb. RNA from PBMCs was the source of the TCR library. Construction of the TCR beta libraries employed iRepertoire HTBI primers in conjunction with Arm-PCR of CDR3 regions. Each CDR3 protein gets one entry after TCRdb re-called the multiplex PCR reads with MiXCR. The table shows some 370,000 distinct CDR3 sequences, with more than 20% occurring only once. The material sequenced was peripheral blood mononuclear cells (PBMCs), taken when the disease was refractory, from a patient treated with antithyroid drugs. The source of these receptors is a female donor with Graves disease.

This clonotype came up a few times. CDR3 residues: CAGTIRGTHYGYTF. CDR3 sequence (DNA): TGTGCCGGGACTATCAGGGGAACCCACTATGGCTACACCTTC. This chain uses TRBV5-6 with TRBJ1-2; possibly TRBD1 for D (6 bases). The CDR3 loop spans 14 amino acids. In germline, CDR1 is SGHDT, CDR2 YYEEEE. V was shortened by 10 bases and J by 3 bases, with 19 bases between the two germline ends. Based on the CDR3 plus reference TRBV5-6 and TRBJ1-2, the full variable domain is DAGVTQSPTHLIKTRGQQVTLRCSPKSGHDTVSWYQQALGQGPQFIFQYYEEEERQRGNFPDRFSGHQFPNYSSELNVNALLLGDSALYLCAGTIRGTHYGYTFGSGTRLTVV.

CDR3 bases: TGTGCCAGCTCACGGGACACCAGCTCCTACGAGCAGTACTTC. It yields the protein CASSRDTSSYEQYF. V usage is TRBV18 and J usage is TRBJ2-7; weak D call: TRBD1 (6 bases). V was trimmed by 4 bases and J by 0 bases, leaving 10 bases between them. The CDR3 is 14 residues long. Germline assignment: CDR1 KGHSH and CDR2 LQKENI. Complete variable domain (other parts from reference TRBV18 and TRBJ2-7): NAGVMQNPRHLVRRRGQEARLRCSPMKGHSHVYWYRQLPEEGLKFMVYLQKENIIDESGMPKERFSAEFPKEGPSILRIQQVVRGDSAAYFCASSRDTSSYEQYFGPGTRLTVT.